The 5 T cell receptor beta chains given below trace back to one sample, sequenced in a study of cytomegalovirus exposure and HLA in healthy donors. Clones were read by immunoSEQ multiplex PCR, and TCRdb kept only the in-frame ones, dropping some. The sample includes approximately 70,000 clones, about 94% of them seen just once. Sequencing was done on a sample of PBMCs. These receptors were obtained from a woman aged 18-30 years in good health and CMV-seronegative.

This clone has just one count. The J gene is TRBJ2-5, the V gene TRBV7-2; 7 bases agree with TRBD2. Germline CDR1 and CDR2: SGHTA and FQGNSA. CDR3 length equals 16 residues. V was clipped by 2 bases and J by 1 base; unmatched bases: 7. CDR3 protein: CASSLMGGGLQETQYF. CDR3 coding DNA: TGTGCCAGCAGCTTAATGGGCGGGGGTCTCCAAGAGACCCAGTACTTC.

This chain links TRBV9 with TRBJ2-7; TRBD1 matches at 7 bases. From germline, CDR1 is SGDLS and CDR2 YYNGEE. The CDR3 is made up of 17 amino acids. The ends lost 0 bases at V and 3 bases at J; junction bases unmatched: 12. CDR3: CASSVDETGDILYEQYF. The CDR3 region has the DNA TGTGCCAGCAGCGTAGACGAAACAGGGGACATTCTCTACGAGCAGTACTTC.

The chain joins TRBV19 to TRBJ1-4; no definite D call. The CDR3 is made up of 15 amino acids. The V end was cut by 9 bases, the J end by 5 bases, with 19 bases between. Germline assignment: CDR1 LNHDA and CDR2 SQIVND (reference sequence). The CDR3 sequence: CASNVNPTGNEKLFF. CDR3 DNA sequence: TGTGCCAGCAATGTAAACCCCACCGGGAATGAAAAACTGTTTTTT. The full variable domain, its missing parts supplied by reference TRBV19 and TRBJ1-4, is DGGITQSPKYLFRKEGQNVTLSCEQNLNHDAMYWYRQDPGQGLRLIYYSQIVNDFQKGDIAEGYSVSREKKESFPLTVTSAQKNPTAFYLCASNVNPTGNEKLFFGSGTQLSVL.

This clone has just one count. The chain links TRBV27 to TRBJ2-1; TRBD1 matches 9 bases. Germline trimming cut 5 bases from V and 0 bases from J; bases unmatched to any gene: 5. The CDR3 loop spans 16 amino acids. Germline-derived CDR1 and CDR2 are MNHEY and SMNVEV (reference sequence). CDR3 protein: CASSTLDRGSYNEQFF. The CDR3 DNA reads as TGTGCCAGCAGTACATTGGACAGGGGCTCCTACAATGAGCAGTTCTTC.

This clone appeared a few times. This chain uses TRBV7-9 with TRBJ2-3, with TRBD2 identical over 8 bases. This CDR3 is built from 15 residues. The V segment lost 5 bases and the J segment 4 bases; nucleotides outside the gene matches: 8. Germline assignment: CDR1 SEHNR and CDR2 FQNEAQ (reference sequence). The chain's CDR3 is CASSQTGLAADTQYF. DNA for the CDR3: TGTGCCAGCAGCCAAACAGGACTAGCTGCAGATACGCAGTATTTT.